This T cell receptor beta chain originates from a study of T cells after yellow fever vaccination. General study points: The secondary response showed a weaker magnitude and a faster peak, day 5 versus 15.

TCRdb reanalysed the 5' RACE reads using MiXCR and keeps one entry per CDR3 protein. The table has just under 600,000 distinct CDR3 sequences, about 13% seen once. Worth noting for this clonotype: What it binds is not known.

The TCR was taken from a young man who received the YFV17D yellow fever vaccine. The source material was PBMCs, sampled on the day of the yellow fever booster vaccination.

The CDR3 sequence is CASRPLAGGNEQFF. DNA for the CDR3: TGTGCCAGCAGGCCACTAGCGGGGGGGAATGAGCAGTTCTTC. The rearrangement links TRBV6-2 or TRBV6-3 to TRBJ2-1; 13 bases fit TRBD2. Germline values: CDR1 MNHEY, CDR2 SVGEGT. Trimming at V came to 6 bases and at J to 7 bases, leaving 3 bases not matched to a gene. This CDR3 has 14 amino acids.